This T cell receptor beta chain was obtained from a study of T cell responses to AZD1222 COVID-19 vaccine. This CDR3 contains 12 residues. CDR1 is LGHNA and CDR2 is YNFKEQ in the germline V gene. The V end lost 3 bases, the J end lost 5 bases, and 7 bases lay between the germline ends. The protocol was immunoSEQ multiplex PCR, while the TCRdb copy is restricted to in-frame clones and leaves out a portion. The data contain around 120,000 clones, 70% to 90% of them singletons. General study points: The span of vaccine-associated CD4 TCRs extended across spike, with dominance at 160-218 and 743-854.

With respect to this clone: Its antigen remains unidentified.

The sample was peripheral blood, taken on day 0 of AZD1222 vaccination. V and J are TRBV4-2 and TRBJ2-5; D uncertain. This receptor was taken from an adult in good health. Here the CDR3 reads CASSHPTETQYF. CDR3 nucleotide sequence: TGTGCCAGCAGCCATCCAACGGAGACCCAGTACTTC.